Listed below are T cell receptor beta chains from one sample, sequenced in a study of tumor-infiltrating lymphocytes in localized non-small cell lung cancer. TCRdb keeps only in-frame clones here, not all; method: immunoSEQ multiplex PCR. Among tens of thousands of clones listed, 70% to 90% were seen once. Sequences were obtained from lung tumor tissue. All receptors derive from a human donor with non-small cell lung cancer. CDR3s include the opening cysteine and the closing phenylalanine or tryptophan. A D gene is named only where the DNA matches it firmly. Only part of the rows carry a size: once, few, many, or a class if the clone is expanded.

D gene	J gene	clone size	V gene	CDR3 DNA	CDR3 protein
TRBD1	TRBJ2-1	NA	TRBV7-2	TGTGCCAGCAGTCCTACCGGGACAGCAGGACACAATGAGCAGTTCTTC	CASSPTGTAGHNEQFF
NA	TRBJ1-1	NA	TRBV4-3	TGCGCCAGCAGCCACCAGGTTGATAGGAACACTGAAGCTTTCTTT	CASSHQVDRNTEAFF
NA	TRBJ2-5	NA	TRBV30	TGTGCCCAGAAGCGGGCCTCTCAAGAGACCCAGTACTTC	CAQKRASQETQYF
NA	TRBJ2-5	NA	TRBV19	TGTGCCAGTAGTATAGCCAGGGGCGGAGAGACCCAGTACTTC	CASSIARGGETQYF
TRBD1	TRBJ2-2	NA	TRBV5-4	TGTGCCAGCAGCCGGAGCGGACAGGGGAAGTTAGCCGGGGAGCTGTTTTTT	CASSRSGQGKLAGELFF
NA	TRBJ2-3	NA	TRBV5-6	TGTGCCAGCAGCTTGGGCGGAGAGGGGGGGGCAGGTACGCAGTATTTT	CASSLGGEGGAGTQYF
NA	TRBJ1-6	NA	TRBV2	TGTGCCAGCAGTGTAGGCAGGACGAATTCACCCCTCCACTTT	CASSVGRTNSPLHF
TRBD2	TRBJ2-5	once	TRBV5-6	TGTGCCAGCAGCTTGAGGGCCATTACTAGCGGGGAGACCCAGTACTTC	CASSLRAITSGETQYF
TRBD1	TRBJ1-2	NA	TRBV9	TGTGCCAGCAGCGGAAGACAGGGCCCCTTTGAGGGCTACACCTTC	CASSGRQGPFEGYTF
NA	TRBJ1-3	few	TRBV5-1	TGCGCCAGCAGCTTGGATGGGGCTGGAAACACCATATATTTT	CASSLDGAGNTIYF
TRBD2	TRBJ2-5	NA	TRBV7-9	TGTGCCAGCAGCTTAATGTCGGGCGGGCTAGCGGCTCAGACCCAGTACTTC	CASSLMSGGLAAQTQYF
NA	TRBJ1-1	NA	TRBV5-4	TGTGCCAGCAGCTTTGGGACTGTAACGGAGTCCGAAGCTTTCTTT	CASSFGTVTESEAFF
TRBD2	TRBJ2-1	NA	TRBV9	TGTGCCAGCAGCGTTCAGGGACTAGCGGGACGAGAGCAGTTCTTC	CASSVQGLAGREQFF
NA	TRBJ2-4	NA	TRBV29-1	TGCAGCGCCCGATTAGCCAAAAACATTCAGTACTTC	CSARLAKNIQYF
NA	TRBJ1-1	NA	TRBV30	TGTGCCTGGAGTGTAGGTGGGGCGCGTTTTGCAGCTTTCTTT	CAWSVGGARFAAFF
NA	TRBJ1-3	NA	TRBV6-5	TGTGCCAGCAGTTACTCAATAAAGAGCTCTGGAAACACCATATATTTT	CASSYSIKSSGNTIYF
TRBD1	TRBJ2-5	NA	TRBV9	TGTGCCAGCAGCGAATCGATCCACTCAGGGGGCCTGGAGACCCAGTACTTC	CASSESIHSGGLETQYF
TRBD1	TRBJ1-6	NA	TRBV6-5	TGTGCCAGCAGCGCGCCGGGACAGGGGAATTCACCCCTCCACTTT	CASSAPGQGNSPLHF
NA	TRBJ2-5	NA	TRBV19	TGTGCCAGTAGTCTAAGACCCGCAGAGACCCAGTACTTC	CASSLRPAETQYF
NA	TRBJ1-5	NA	TRBV7-2	TGTGCCAGCAGCTTAGAGGGCACCCAGCCCCAGCATTTT	CASSLEGTQPQHF
NA	TRBJ2-4	NA	TRBV28	TGTGCCAGCAGTTTATCTCAGGATGGCATTCAGTACTTC	CASSLSQDGIQYF
TRBD1	TRBJ2-1	NA	TRBV18	TGTGCCAGCCGCCGGGACAGGGACTTTGGGGTGCAGTTCTTC	CASRRDRDFGVQFF
TRBD1	TRBJ2-2	NA	TRBV6-5	TGTGCCAGCAGCGCGACAGGGCACACCGGGGAGCTGTTTTTT	CASSATGHTGELFF